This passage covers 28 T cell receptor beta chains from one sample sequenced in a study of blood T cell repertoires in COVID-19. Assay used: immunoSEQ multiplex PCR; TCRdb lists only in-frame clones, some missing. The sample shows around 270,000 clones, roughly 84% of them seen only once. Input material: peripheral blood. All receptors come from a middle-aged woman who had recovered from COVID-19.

CDR3: CASMLFRTNTEAFF. The CDR3 nucleotides read TGTGCCAGCATGTTGTTCCGAACAAACACTGAAGCTTTCTTT. V and J are TRBV2 and TRBJ1-1, with D unresolved. The V end was cut by 7 bases, the J end by 2 bases, with 14 bases between. CDR3 length: 14 residues. CDR1 is SNHLY and CDR2 is FYNNEI in the germline V gene. Full variable domain (remainder filled in from reference TRBV2 and TRBJ1-1): EPEVTQTPSHQVTQMGQEVILRCVPISNHLYFYWYRQILGQKVEFLVSFYNNEISEKSEIFDDQFSVERPDGSNFTLKIRSTKLEDSAMYFCASMLFRTNTEAFFGQGTRLTVV.

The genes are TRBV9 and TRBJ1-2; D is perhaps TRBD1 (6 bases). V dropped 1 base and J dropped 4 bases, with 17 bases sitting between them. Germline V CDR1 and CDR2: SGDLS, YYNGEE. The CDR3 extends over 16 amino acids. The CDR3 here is CASSVQGSSTVYGYTF. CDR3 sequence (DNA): TGTGCCAGCAGCGTACAGGGGTCCTCCACAGTCTATGGCTACACCTTC.

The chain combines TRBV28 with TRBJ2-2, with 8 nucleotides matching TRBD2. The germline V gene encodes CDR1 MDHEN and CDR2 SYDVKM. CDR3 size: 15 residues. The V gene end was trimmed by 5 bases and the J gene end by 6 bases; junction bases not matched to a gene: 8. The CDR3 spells CASSPQSGGAGELFF. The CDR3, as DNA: TGTGCCAGCAGTCCTCAAAGCGGGGGTGCCGGGGAGCTGTTTTTT.

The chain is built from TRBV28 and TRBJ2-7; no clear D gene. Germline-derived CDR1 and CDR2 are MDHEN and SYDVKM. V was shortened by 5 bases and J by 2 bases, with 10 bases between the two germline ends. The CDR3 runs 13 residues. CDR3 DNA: TGTGCCAGCAGTGGGCAACCGACCTACGAGCAGTACTTC. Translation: CASSGQPTYEQYF.

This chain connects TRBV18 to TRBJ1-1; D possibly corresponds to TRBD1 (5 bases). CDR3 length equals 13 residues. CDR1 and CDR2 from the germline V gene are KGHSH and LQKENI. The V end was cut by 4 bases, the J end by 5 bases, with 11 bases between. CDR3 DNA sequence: TGTGCCAGCTCACAGACCAGGGTTACTGAAGCTTTCTTT. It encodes CASSQTRVTEAFF. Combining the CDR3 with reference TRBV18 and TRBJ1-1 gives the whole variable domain NAGVMQNPRHLVRRRGQEARLRCSPMKGHSHVYWYRQLPEEGLKFMVYLQKENIIDESGMPKERFSAEFPKEGPSILRIQQVVRGDSAAYFCASSQTRVTEAFFGQGTRLTVV.

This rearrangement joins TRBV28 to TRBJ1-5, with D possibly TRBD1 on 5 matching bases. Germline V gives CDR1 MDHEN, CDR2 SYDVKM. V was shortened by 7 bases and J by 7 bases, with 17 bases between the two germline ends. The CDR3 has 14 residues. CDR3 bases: TGTGCCAGCAACCTCGTGGGGGGTTTCCAGCCCCAGCATTTT. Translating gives CASNLVGGFQPQHF.

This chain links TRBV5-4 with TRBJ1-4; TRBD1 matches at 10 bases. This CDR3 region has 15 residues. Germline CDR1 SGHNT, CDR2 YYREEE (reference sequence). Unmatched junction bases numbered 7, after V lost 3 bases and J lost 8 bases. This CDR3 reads CASSYFGTGEEKLFF. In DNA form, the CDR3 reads TGTGCCAGCAGCTATTTTGGGACAGGGGAGGAAAAACTGTTTTTT.

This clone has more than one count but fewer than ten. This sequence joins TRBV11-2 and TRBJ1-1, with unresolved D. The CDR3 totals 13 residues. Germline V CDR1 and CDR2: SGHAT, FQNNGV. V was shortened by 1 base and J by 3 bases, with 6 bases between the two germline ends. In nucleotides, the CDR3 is TGTGCCAGCAGCTTAGTTGCAGACACTGAAGCTTTCTTT. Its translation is CASSLVADTEAFF.

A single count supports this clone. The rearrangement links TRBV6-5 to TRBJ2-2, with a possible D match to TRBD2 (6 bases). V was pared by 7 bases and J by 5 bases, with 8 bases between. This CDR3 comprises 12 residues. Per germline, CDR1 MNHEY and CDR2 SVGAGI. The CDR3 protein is CASKLATGELFF. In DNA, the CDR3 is TGTGCCAGCAAACTAGCTACCGGGGAGCTGTTTTTT.

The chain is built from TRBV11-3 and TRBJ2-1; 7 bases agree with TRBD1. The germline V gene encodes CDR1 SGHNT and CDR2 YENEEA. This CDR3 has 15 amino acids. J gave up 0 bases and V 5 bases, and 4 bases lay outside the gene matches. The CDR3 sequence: CASSTGASSYNEQFF. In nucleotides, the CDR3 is TGTGCCAGCAGCACAGGGGCCAGCTCCTACAATGAGCAGTTCTTC. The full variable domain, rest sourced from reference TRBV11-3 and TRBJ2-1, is EAGVVQSPRYKIIEKKQPVAFWCNPISGHNTLYWYLQNLGQGPELLIRYENEEAVDDSQLPKDRFSAERLKGVDSTLKIQPAELGDSAVYLCASSTGASSYNEQFFGPGTRLTVL.

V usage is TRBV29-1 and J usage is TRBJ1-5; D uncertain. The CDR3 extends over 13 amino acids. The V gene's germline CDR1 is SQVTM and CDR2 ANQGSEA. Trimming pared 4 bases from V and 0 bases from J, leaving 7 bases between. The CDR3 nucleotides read TGCAGCGTTGCGAGGAGTAGCAATCAGCCCCAGCATTTT. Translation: CSVARSSNQPQHF. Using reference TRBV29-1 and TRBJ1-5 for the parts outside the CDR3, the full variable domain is SAVISQKPSRDICQRGTSLTIQCQVDSQVTMMFWYRQQPGQSLTLIATANQGSEATYESGFVIDKFPISRPNLTFSTLTVSNMSPEDSSIYLCSVARSSNQPQHFGDGTRLSIL.

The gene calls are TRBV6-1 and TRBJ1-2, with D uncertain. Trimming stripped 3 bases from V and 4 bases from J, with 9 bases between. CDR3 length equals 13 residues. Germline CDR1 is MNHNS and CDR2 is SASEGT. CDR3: CASSEISGYGYTF. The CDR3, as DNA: TGTGCCAGCAGTGAGATCAGCGGCTATGGCTACACCTTC.

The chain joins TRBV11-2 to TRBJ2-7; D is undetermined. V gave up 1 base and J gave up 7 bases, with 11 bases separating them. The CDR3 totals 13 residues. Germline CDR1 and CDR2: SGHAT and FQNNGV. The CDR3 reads CASSLVVQREQYF. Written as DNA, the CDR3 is TGTGCCAGCAGCTTAGTTGTTCAGAGGGAGCAGTACTTC.

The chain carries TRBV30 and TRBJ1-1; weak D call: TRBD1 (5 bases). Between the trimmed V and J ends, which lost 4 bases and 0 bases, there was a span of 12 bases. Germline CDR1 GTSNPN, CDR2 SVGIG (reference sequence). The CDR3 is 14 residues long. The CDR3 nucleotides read TGTGCCTGGAATTTGGGGACTATGAACACTGAAGCTTTCTTT. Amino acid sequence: CAWNLGTMNTEAFF.

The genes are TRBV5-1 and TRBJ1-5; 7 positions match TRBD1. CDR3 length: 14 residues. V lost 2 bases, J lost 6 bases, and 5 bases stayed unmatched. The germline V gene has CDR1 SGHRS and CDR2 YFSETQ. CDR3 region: CASSLQGQGQPQHF. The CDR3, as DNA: TGCGCCAGCAGCTTACAGGGGCAGGGTCAGCCCCAGCATTTT.

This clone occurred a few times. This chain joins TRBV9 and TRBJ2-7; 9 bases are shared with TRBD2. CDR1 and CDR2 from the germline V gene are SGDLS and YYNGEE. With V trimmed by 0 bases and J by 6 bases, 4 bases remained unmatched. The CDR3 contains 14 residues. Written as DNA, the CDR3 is TGTGCCAGCAGCGTAGGCGGGGGGGATTTCGAGCAGTACTTC. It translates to CASSVGGGDFEQYF.

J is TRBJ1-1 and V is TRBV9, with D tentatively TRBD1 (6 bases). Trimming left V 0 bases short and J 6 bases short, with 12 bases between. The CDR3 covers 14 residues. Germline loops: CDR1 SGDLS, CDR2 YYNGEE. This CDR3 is CASSVGRGGAEAFF. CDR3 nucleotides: TGTGCCAGCAGCGTAGGACGCGGGGGCGCTGAAGCTTTCTTT.

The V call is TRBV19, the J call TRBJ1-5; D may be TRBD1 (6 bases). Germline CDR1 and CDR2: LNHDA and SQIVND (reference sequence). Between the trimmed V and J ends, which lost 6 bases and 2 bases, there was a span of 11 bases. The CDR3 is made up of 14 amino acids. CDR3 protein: CASRGRTGNQPQHF. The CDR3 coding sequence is TGTGCCAGTAGGGGTAGGACAGGCAATCAGCCCCAGCATTTT.

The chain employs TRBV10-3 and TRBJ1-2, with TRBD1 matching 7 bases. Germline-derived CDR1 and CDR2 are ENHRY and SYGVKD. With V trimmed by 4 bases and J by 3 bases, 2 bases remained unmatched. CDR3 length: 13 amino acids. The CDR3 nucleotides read TGTGCCATCAGTGGGGACAGATACTATGGCTACACCTTC. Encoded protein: CAISGDRYYGYTF.

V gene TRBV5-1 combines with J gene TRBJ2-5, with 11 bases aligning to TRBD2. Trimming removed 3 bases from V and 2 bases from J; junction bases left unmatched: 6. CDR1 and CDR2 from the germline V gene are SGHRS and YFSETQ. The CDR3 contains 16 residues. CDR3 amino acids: CASSSGLAGPQETQYF. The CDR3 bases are TGCGCCAGCAGCTCCGGACTAGCGGGTCCTCAAGAGACCCAGTACTTC. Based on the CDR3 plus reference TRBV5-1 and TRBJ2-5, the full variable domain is KAGVTQTPRYLIKTRGQQVTLSCSPISGHRSVSWYQQTPGQGLQFLFEYFSETQRNKGNFPGRFSGRQFSNSRSEMNVSTLELGDSALYLCASSSGLAGPQETQYFGPGTRLLVL.

DNA of the CDR3: TGTGCCATCCGGGGGGCGGCGGCCCAAGAGACCCAGTACTTC. Protein sequence: CAIRGAAAQETQYF. The V gene is TRBV10-3, the J gene TRBJ2-5; a possible D gene is TRBD2 (7 bases). This CDR3 is 14 amino acids long. Germline assignment: CDR1 ENHRY and CDR2 SYGVKD. Trimming left V 8 bases short and J 1 base short, with 14 bases between.

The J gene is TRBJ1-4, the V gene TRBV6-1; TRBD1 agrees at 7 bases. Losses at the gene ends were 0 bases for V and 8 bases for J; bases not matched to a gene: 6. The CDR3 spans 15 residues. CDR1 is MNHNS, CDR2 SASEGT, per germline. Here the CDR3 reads CASSEAAGGTEKLFF. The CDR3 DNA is TGTGCCAGCAGTGAAGCGGCAGGGGGGACAGAAAAACTGTTTTTT.

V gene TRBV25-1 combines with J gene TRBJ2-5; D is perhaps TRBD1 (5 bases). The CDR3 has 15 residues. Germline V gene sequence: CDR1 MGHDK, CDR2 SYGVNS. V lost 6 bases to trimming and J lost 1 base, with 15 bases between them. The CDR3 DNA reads TGTGCCAGCAGCATGGACAAAAGGATCCAAGAGACCCAGTACTTC. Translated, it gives CASSMDKRIQETQYF.

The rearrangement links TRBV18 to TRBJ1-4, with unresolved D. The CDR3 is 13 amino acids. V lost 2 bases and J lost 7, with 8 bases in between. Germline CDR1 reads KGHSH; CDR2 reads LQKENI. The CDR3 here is CASSPEAPEKLFF. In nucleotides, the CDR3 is TGTGCCAGCTCACCAGAAGCCCCTGAAAAACTGTTTTTT.

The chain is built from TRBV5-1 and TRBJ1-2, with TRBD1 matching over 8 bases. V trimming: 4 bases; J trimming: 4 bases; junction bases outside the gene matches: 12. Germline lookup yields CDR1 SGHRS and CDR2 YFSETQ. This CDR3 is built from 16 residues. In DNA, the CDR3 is TGCGCCAGCAGCCTGACAGGGGATACGACCCTCTATGGCTACACCTTC. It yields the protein CASSLTGDTTLYGYTF.

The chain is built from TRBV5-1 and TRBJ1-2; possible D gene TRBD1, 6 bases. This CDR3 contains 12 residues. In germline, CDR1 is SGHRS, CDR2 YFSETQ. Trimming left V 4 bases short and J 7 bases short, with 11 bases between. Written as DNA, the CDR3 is TGCGCCAGCAGCGTGGGGGCGGGTGGCTACACCTTC. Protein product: CASSVGAGGYTF.

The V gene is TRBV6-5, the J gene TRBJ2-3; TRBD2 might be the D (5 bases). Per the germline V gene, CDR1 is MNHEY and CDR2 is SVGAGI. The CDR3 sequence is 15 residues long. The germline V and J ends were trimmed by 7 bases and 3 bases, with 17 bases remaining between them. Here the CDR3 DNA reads TGTGCCAGCAAGACCTGGTCACTAGGGACAGATACGCAGTATTTT. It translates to CASKTWSLGTDTQYF.

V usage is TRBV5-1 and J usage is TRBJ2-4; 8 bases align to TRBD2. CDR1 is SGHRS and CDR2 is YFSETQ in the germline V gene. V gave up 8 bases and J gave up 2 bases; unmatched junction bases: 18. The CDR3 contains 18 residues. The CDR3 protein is CARFPREGRSGTKNIQYF. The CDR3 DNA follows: TGCGCCAGGTTCCCCCGGGAGGGGAGAAGTGGGACCAAAAACATTCAGTACTTC.